Reported below is one T cell receptor (beta chain). No cognate antigen has been identified for it. Lacking the conserved final phenylalanine or tryptophan, this CDR3 likely reflects a read error. The data derive from a study of tumor-infiltrating lymphocytes in primary liver carcinoma listed by TCRdb under 2017. Study-level background: Between late 2015 and March 2016, about five patients in China with histopathologically diagnosed primary liver carcinoma had their tumors surgically resected. Hepatocellular carcinoma (four) or combined HCC and intrahepatic cholangiocarcinoma (one) was present in the five patients, who were three men and two women aged 30 to 69 years. The tumors of the five patients were staged as T1-T3 N0M0, with maximum diameters ranging from roughly 4.2 to 10 cm. Each sample produced roughly 3.65 to 7.13 million productive TCRbeta reads, and read depth showed no significant difference between tissue types. Across five regions of each liver tumor, along with adjacent normal tissue and blood, the study brought together TCRbeta repertoire sequencing, expression microarrays and whole-exome sequencing. A total of about 35 specimens from 5 patients went through TCRbeta repertoire sequencing, namely 25 tumor regions, 5 adjacent noncancerous liver tissues and 5 peripheral blood samples. Reproducibility between technical replicate repertoires was high, with correlation coefficients above 0.95 and mean shared-clone rates about 0.9.

Blood RNA was extracted from unsorted whole blood using TRIzol reagent, and germline DNA was obtained with the DNeasy Blood & Tissue kit. Chronic HBV infection was present in the patients, and the patients were treatment-naive at sampling. About 3.6 milliliters of peripheral blood were collected into K2EDTA tubes before surgery. A constant-region primer and ProtoScript II reverse transcriptase were used to reverse-transcribe TCRbeta-specific cDNA from around 540 ng total RNA. The TCRbeta libraries were prepared through three rounds of nested multiplex PCR following a slightly modified ARM-PCR procedure. Multiplex TRBV1-TRBV30 forward primers and a Cbeta reverse primer were used in the first two PCR rounds, each of which was run for 10 to 11 cycles. Sample barcodes and Illumina adapters were added in a final 25-cycle PCR with Deep VentR polymerase. Before sequencing, amplicons of 200-500 bp were gel-purified using a QIAquick gel extraction kit. The TCRbeta amplicons were sequenced with 250-bp paired-end reads on an Illumina HiSeq 2500. The paper's processing steps were these. Reads were quality-trimmed with Trimmomatic v0.33, and paired reads were merged with FLASH v1.2.11 to recover full CDR3 sequences. V, D and J germline segments were assigned to the rearranged TCRbeta sequences by MiGEC v1.2.1b. Clonotype statistics and Shannon-Wiener diversity indices were calculated with VDJtools v1.0.0. To cut down on sampling bias, every analysis after diversity analysis relied on just the 250 most abundant clonotypes from each sample. TCRdb trimmed public reads at Q25 via fastp, called clones via MiXCR and kept in-frame beta chains. Rows merge per CDR3 protein into single entries with the most common DNA and genes. The V and J calls, along with clone size, are taken from TCRdb and not from the paper's own processing. The sample table contains about 180,000 distinct CDR3 sequences; only one count was recorded for 50% to 75% of them. Approximately 68% of the sample goes to the ten largest clones.

The CDR3 is 14 amino acids long, termini counted. Here the CDR3 DNA is all that survives: 42 bases in frame from base 1. The full study reports these points: Because the samples were bulk and unsorted, CD4+ and CD8+ T cell repertoires could not be compared. Pairs of tumor regions showed greater repertoire overlap (mean around 35%) than tumor-adjacent pairs (17%) or tumor-blood pairs (roughly 14%), which is consistent with antigen-driven expansion. The study included only five patients, and the authors note findings should be validated in a larger study. The top 250 clones made up a significantly larger repertoire fraction in tumors than in blood (p = 0.039). Because only the TCR beta chain was sequenced and unpaired alpha chains were not captured, true repertoire diversity is likely underestimated.

The TCR was taken from a man aged 40-49 years with primary liver carcinoma and hepatitis B virus infection. The chain is encoded by TRBV12-3 or TRBV12-4 joined to TRBJ2-7; TRBD1 is possibly the D segment (6 matching bases). The sequencing sample was made of peripheral blood. In nucleotide form, the sequence is TGTGCCAGTAGTTTTGGGGGCCTATCCTACGAGCAGTACATC. Translated, it reads CASSFGGLSYEQYI.